The 19 T cell receptor beta chains in this list originate from one sample, sequenced in a study of cytomegalovirus exposure and HLA in healthy donors. PCR primers comprised 60 Vbeta and 13 Jbeta primers. Data came from immunoSEQ multiplex PCR; TCRdb stores just in-frame clones and leaves some out. The table lists 200,000 or so clones, 75% to 90% of them singletons. The sample comprised PBMCs. These receptors originate from a boy younger than 10 in good health and CMV-seronegative.

The J gene is TRBJ1-2, the V gene TRBV6-5; TRBD1 matches at 7 bases. CDR3 length equals 13 residues. The germline V gene has CDR1 MNHEY and CDR2 SVGAGI. The J segment lost 4 bases and the V segment lost 6 bases, leaving 5 bases of the junction unmatched. The chain's CDR3 is CASSGQVGYGYTF. CDR3 sequence (DNA): TGTGCCAGCAGCGGACAGGTTGGCTATGGCTACACCTTC.

The chain is built from TRBV11-2 and TRBJ1-5; no firm D call. The germline V gene encodes CDR1 SGHAT and CDR2 FQNNGV. With 5 bases removed from V and 4 bases from J, the gap between germline ends came to 6 bases. The CDR3 consists of 12 residues. This chain's CDR3 is CASSQANQPQHF. The CDR3 region has the DNA TGTGCCAGCAGCCAGGCTAATCAGCCCCAGCATTTT.

This rearrangement joins TRBV13 to TRBJ2-7, with 9 bases aligning to TRBD2. The V and J ends lost 5 bases and 7 bases, in that order; junction bases with no gene match: 15. The CDR3 consists of 16 residues. Looked up from germline, CDR1 is PRHDT and CDR2 is FYEKMQ (reference sequence). CDR3 DNA sequence: TGTGCCAGCAGCACCAGTTTTAGCGGGAGTGCGAGAGAGCAGTACTTC. Translation gives CASSTSFSGSAREQYF.

The rearrangement links TRBV27 to TRBJ1-2, with TRBD1 identical over 12 bases. J was trimmed by 1 base and V by 2 bases; bases with no gene match: 8. Germline V CDR1 and CDR2: MNHEY, SMNVEV (reference sequence). The CDR3 loop spans 18 amino acids. CDR3 sequence: CASSLGTGGDPHNYGYTF. The DNA for the CDR3 is TGTGCCAGCAGTTTAGGGACAGGGGGCGATCCTCATAACTATGGCTACACCTTC.

V and J are TRBV19 and TRBJ1-1; 7 nucleotides line up with TRBD1. V lost 1 base, J lost 3 bases, and 8 bases stayed unmatched. Germline V CDR1 and CDR2: LNHDA, SQIVND (reference sequence). CDR3 length equals 16 residues. The CDR3 spells CASSIGNSGGYTEAFF. Here the CDR3 DNA reads TGTGCCAGTAGTATAGGCAACTCAGGGGGTTACACTGAAGCTTTCTTT.

V and J are TRBV5-1 and TRBJ2-2, with D possibly matching TRBD2 (5 bases). The germline CDR1 and CDR2 sequences are SGHRS and YFSETQ. The length of the CDR3 is 16 residues. V shed 4 bases and J shed 0 bases, with 13 bases lying between them. The DNA of the CDR3 is TGCGCCAGCAGCCCTGGAGGTGGGTCGAACACCGGGGAGCTGTTTTTT. Translated: CASSPGGGSNTGELFF. Drawing the rest from reference TRBV5-1 and TRBJ2-2, the complete variable domain is KAGVTQTPRYLIKTRGQQVTLSCSPISGHRSVSWYQQTPGQGLQFLFEYFSETQRNKGNFPGRFSGRQFSNSRSEMNVSTLELGDSALYLCASSPGGGSNTGELFFGEGSRLTVL.

The chain couples TRBV6-6 to TRBJ1-2; tentatively, D is TRBD1 (5 bases). This CDR3 is 15 amino acids long. Trimming removed 2 bases from V and 8 bases from J, with 18 bases in between. Germline loops: CDR1 MNHNY, CDR2 SVGAGI (reference sequence). CDR3 residues: CASSYGLQQDGGYTF. The CDR3 coding sequence is TGTGCCAGCAGTTACGGCCTACAACAGGATGGGGGCTACACCTTC.

The J gene is TRBJ2-1, the V gene TRBV10-3; tentatively, D is TRBD2 (5 bases). Trimming pared 2 bases from V and 4 bases from J, leaving 12 bases between. Germline values: CDR1 ENHRY, CDR2 SYGVKD. This CDR3 has 15 residues. The CDR3 loop reads CAISEVGDAYNEQFF. The CDR3 DNA reads as TGTGCCATCAGTGAGGTCGGGGATGCTTACAATGAGCAGTTCTTC.

The chain employs TRBV19 and TRBJ2-5; tentatively, D is TRBD2 (5 bases). The CDR3 length is 11 residues. The germline V gene has CDR1 LNHDA and CDR2 SQIVND (reference sequence). Trimming cost V 9 bases and J 4 bases, with 9 bases left between them. The CDR3, as DNA: TGTGCCAGCAGCCGGGGAGAGACCCAGTACTTC. This sequence encodes CASSRGETQYF.

V usage is TRBV7-6 and J usage is TRBJ2-7; 7 bases map to TRBD1. The CDR3 covers 13 residues. The V gene's germline CDR1 is SGHVS and CDR2 FNYEAQ. V shed 3 bases and J 3 bases; nucleotides not matched to a gene: 2. The CDR3 sequence is CASSLGQIYEQYF. The CDR3 DNA is TGTGCCAGCAGCTTGGGACAGATCTACGAGCAGTACTTC.

The chain recombines TRBV7-2 with TRBJ2-3; 7 bases align to TRBD2. The junction had 15 bases not matched to a gene; V was cut back by 5 bases and J by 4 bases. The germline CDR1 and CDR2 sequences are SGHTA and FQGNSA. The CDR3 is 17 amino acids. The CDR3 sequence: CASSHRGVGRWPDTQYF. As DNA, the CDR3 is TGTGCCAGCAGCCACCGGGGGGTAGGGCGATGGCCAGATACGCAGTATTTT.

The rearrangement uses TRBV6-6 and TRBJ2-3; 9 bases match TRBD2. V lost 7 bases to trimming and J lost 3 bases; unmatched junction nucleotides: 11. This CDR3 has 16 residues. Looked up from germline, CDR1 is MNHNY and CDR2 is SVGAGI (reference sequence). DNA for the CDR3: TGTGCCAGCACCCCAGGTAGCGGGAGAGGAACAGATACGCAGTATTTT. This codes for CASTPGSGRGTDTQYF.

This clone was observed a single time. The V and J genes are TRBV7-9 and TRBJ2-7, with TRBD1 matching 8 bases. Trimming cost V 1 base and J 0 bases; bases outside gene matches: 2. The CDR3 has 15 residues. Germline V gene sequence: CDR1 SEHNR, CDR2 FQNEAQ (reference sequence). CDR3 in amino acids: CASSLGGQGSYEQYF. DNA of the CDR3: TGTGCCAGCAGCTTAGGTGGACAGGGCTCCTACGAGCAGTACTTC. Full variable domain (remainder filled in from reference TRBV7-9 and TRBJ2-7): DTGVSQNPRHKITKRGQNVTFRCDPISEHNRLYWYRQTLGQGPEFLTYFQNEAQLEKSRLLSDRFSAERPKGSFSTLEIQRTEQGDSAMYLCASSLGGQGSYEQYFGPGTRLTVT.

This clone was counted once. CDR3 region: CATSRAGLAGEGGGDEQFF. Here the CDR3 DNA reads TGTGCCACCAGCAGAGCGGGACTAGCGGGAGAGGGGGGCGGGGATGAGCAGTTCTTC. J is TRBJ2-1 and V is TRBV15, with 14 bases aligning to TRBD2. J lost 8 bases, V lost 1 base, and 13 bases had no gene match. CDR3 length: 19 residues. CDR1 is LNHNV, CDR2 YYDKDF, per germline (reference sequence).

The chain recombines TRBV27 with TRBJ1-5; D call uncertain. Germline lookup yields CDR1 MNHEY and CDR2 SMNVEV (reference sequence). The CDR3 is 15 amino acids. V was trimmed by 3 bases and J by 7 bases, leaving 16 bases between them. This CDR3 reads CASSLEGRGNQPQHF. The CDR3 DNA follows: TGTGCCAGCAGTTTGGAGGGCCGGGGTAACCAGCCCCAGCATTTT.

This chain connects TRBV11-2 to TRBJ2-7; 9 bases are shared with TRBD1. The CDR3 has 15 amino acids. J was trimmed by 0 bases and V by 6 bases; bases with no gene match: 6. Per the germline V gene, CDR1 is SGHAT and CDR2 is FQNNGV. CDR3 DNA sequence: TGTGCCAGCAGTAGGACAGGGGACAACTCCTACGAGCAGTACTTC. Translated: CASSRTGDNSYEQYF.

The chain is built from TRBV18 and TRBJ1-5, with D perhaps TRBD1 (6 bases). The germline CDR1 and CDR2 sequences are KGHSH and LQKENI. Between the trimmed V and J ends, which lost 2 bases and 7 bases, there was a span of 9 bases. This CDR3 has 13 residues. CDR3: CASSPGGEQPQHF. The CDR3 DNA reads TGTGCCAGCTCACCAGGGGGCGAACAGCCCCAGCATTTT.

The chain links TRBV6-5 to TRBJ2-1, with a weak D call TRBD1 (5 bases). V gave up 8 bases and J gave up 12 bases, with 20 bases separating them. Germline V CDR1 and CDR2: MNHEY, SVGAGI. This CDR3 comprises 13 residues. The CDR3 sequence is CASGAPGPCGQFF. CDR3 nucleotide sequence: TGTGCCAGCGGGGCCCCTGGGCCCTGTGGGCAGTTCTTC.

This chain joins TRBV7-2 and TRBJ1-5, with D uncertain. The CDR3 spans 15 residues. Trimming stripped 5 bases from V and 0 bases from J, with 11 bases between. Germline values: CDR1 SGHTA, CDR2 FQGNSA. The CDR3 DNA follows: TGTGCCAGCAGCACTCACAGTTATAGCAATCAGCCCCAGCATTTT. Its translation is CASSTHSYSNQPQHF.